The 26 T cell receptor beta chains reported below all come from one sample, sequenced in a study of monozygotic twins with inflammatory bowel disease (dated by TCRdb to the late 2010s). The library was obtained by 5' RACE. Instrument on record: Illumina HiSeq 2500. TCRdb reprocessed the reads and lists each CDR3 protein sequence as a single entry, with no DNA. The sample's own table lists 110,000 to 150,000 distinct CDR3 sequences. 1% to 1.5% of the sample is held by the ten biggest clonotypes. What was sequenced was blood. The origin of the receptors is a human donor with ulcerative colitis or Crohn's disease, or a healthy co-twin of an affected twin (not recorded which).

The V gene is TRBV20-1, the J gene TRBJ2-1; TCRdb calls TRBD2, which cannot be checked without DNA. The CDR3 consists of 15 residues. Germline CDR1 DFQATT, CDR2 SNEGSKA (reference sequence). The CDR3 sequence is CSANLHGLGDDEQFF.

The rearrangement uses TRBV7-9 and TRBJ2-2; the TRBD2 assignment by TCRdb is unverifiable without DNA. This CDR3 is built from 16 residues. CDR1 and CDR2 from the germline V gene are SEHNR and FQNEAQ (reference sequence). CDR3 region: CASSKPSNSNTGELFF. Full variable domain (remainder filled in from reference TRBV7-9 and TRBJ2-2): DTGVSQNPRHKITKRGQNVTFRCDPISEHNRLYWYRQTLGQGPEFLTYFQNEAQLEKSRLLSDRFSAERPKGSFSTLEIQRTEQGDSAMYLCASSKPSNSNTGELFFGEGSRLTVL.

The chain recombines TRBV28 with TRBJ1-2; TCRdb lists TRBD1, though no DNA is available to test this call. The CDR3 length is 13 residues. CDR1 is MDHEN and CDR2 is SYDVKM in the germline V gene. The CDR3 reads CASSSPGSYGYTF.

The rearrangement uses TRBV7-6 and TRBJ2-7; TCRdb's D gene call, TRBD1, goes unchecked for lack of DNA. The length of the CDR3 is 14 residues. Germline-derived CDR1 and CDR2 are SGHVS and FNYEAQ. This CDR3 is CASSSGTGPYEQYF.

The chain employs TRBV15 and TRBJ2-6; as DNA is missing, the TRBD2 call by TCRdb cannot be tested. The CDR3 is 18 residues long. Germline CDR1 reads LNHNV; CDR2 reads YYDKDF (reference sequence). Here the CDR3 reads CATSRWTGTISGANVLTF.

This chain's CDR3 is CATSDRGTGGYNEQFF. The rearrangement uses TRBV24-1 and TRBJ2-1; absent DNA, TCRdb's TRBD1 call cannot be checked. This CDR3 has 16 residues. Germline V gives CDR1 KGHDR, CDR2 SFDVKD.

The CDR3 loop is CASSRGVRTGITGELFF. The J gene is TRBJ2-2, the V gene TRBV5-4; TCRdb lists TRBD1, though no DNA is available to test this call. The CDR3 has 17 amino acids. The V gene's germline CDR1 is SGHNT and CDR2 YYREEE (reference sequence).

This chain joins TRBV20-1 and TRBJ1-1; TCRdb gives TRBD1 as the D gene, but with no DNA this cannot be confirmed. Germline V lookup: CDR1 DFQATT, CDR2 SNEGSKA (reference sequence). The CDR3 extends over 15 amino acids. The CDR3 is CSAARDRGGSAEAFF.

V is TRBV20-1 and J is TRBJ2-1; no DNA is available, so the TRBD2 call from TCRdb remains unchecked. CDR1 is DFQATT, CDR2 SNEGSKA, per germline (reference sequence). CDR3 length equals 18 residues. The CDR3 loop is CSARVGRRTSGSHNEQFF.

The V gene is TRBV5-1, the J gene TRBJ2-5; as DNA is missing, the TRBD2 call by TCRdb cannot be tested. The V gene's germline CDR1 is SGHRS and CDR2 YFSETQ. This CDR3 contains 19 residues. CDR3 protein: CASSLSLRESGQYQETQYF.

V gene TRBV6-5 combines with J gene TRBJ2-5. Germline lookup yields CDR1 MNHEY and CDR2 SVGAGI. The CDR3 has 15 amino acids. The CDR3 here is CASSLDNVGSETQYF.

The gene calls are TRBV6-4 and TRBJ2-1; TCRdb's D call of TRBD2 is untestable without DNA. The germline V gene encodes CDR1 MRHNA and CDR2 SNTAGT. The CDR3 is 13 residues long. Here the CDR3 reads CASSLAGDTEQFF.

CDR3 loop: CSARDLTGPREAFF. The V and J genes are TRBV20-1 and TRBJ1-1. Germline V gene sequence: CDR1 DFQATT, CDR2 SNEGSKA (reference sequence). This CDR3 region has 14 residues.

The chain joins TRBV7-2 to TRBJ2-4; TCRdb names TRBD1, which stays unverified in the absence of DNA. Germline V gene sequence: CDR1 SGHTA, CDR2 FQGNSA. This CDR3 is built from 15 residues. CDR3 residues: CASSAGGHIKNIQYF.

V usage is TRBV5-1 and J usage is TRBJ1-5. The germline gives CDR1 SGHRS, CDR2 YFSETQ. This CDR3 has 13 amino acids. The CDR3 region is CASSPNGVQPQHF.

The genes are TRBV7-3 and TRBJ2-2; TCRdb proposes TRBD1, but this gene call is untestable without DNA. This CDR3 spans 15 amino acids. CDR1 and CDR2 from the germline V gene are SGHTA and FQGTGA. CDR3 sequence: CASSSDRRNTGELFF.

This chain uses TRBV27 with TRBJ1-5. This CDR3 has 13 residues. Per the germline V gene, CDR1 is MNHEY and CDR2 is SMNVEV (reference sequence). The CDR3 here is CASSLGIRQPQHF.

The rearrangement joins TRBV20-1 to TRBJ2-5; no DNA is available, so the TRBD1 call from TCRdb remains unchecked. The CDR3 runs to 15 residues. Per the germline V gene, CDR1 is DFQATT and CDR2 is SNEGSKA (reference sequence). This chain's CDR3 is CSARDPGRIAETQYF.

V is TRBV20-1 and J is TRBJ2-5; TCRdb outputs TRBD2, but without DNA this stays unchecked. From germline, CDR1 is DFQATT and CDR2 SNEGSKA (reference sequence). The CDR3 is 14 amino acids. This CDR3 reads CSAREGGGQETQYF.

This chain connects TRBV6-2 or TRBV6-3 to TRBJ2-6; the D call from TCRdb, TRBD1, cannot be confirmed without DNA. The CDR3 is made up of 19 amino acids. Germline values: CDR1 MNHEY, CDR2 SVGEGT. The CDR3 sequence: CASSYSFGTGGSGANVLTF.

The J gene is TRBJ1-4, the V gene TRBV28; TCRdb's assignment of TRBD1 cannot be checked, as there is no DNA. The CDR3 runs 15 residues. CDR1 and CDR2 from the germline V gene are MDHEN and SYDVKM. CDR3 amino acids: CASSRTGTSYEKPFF.

The chain recombines TRBV4-2 with TRBJ2-6. The CDR3 length is 15 residues. CDR1 and CDR2 from the germline V gene are LGHNA and YNFKEQ. CDR3 residues: CASSQEVTGANVLTF.

The chain joins TRBV5-1 to TRBJ2-3. CDR3 length: 15 amino acids. Looked up from germline, CDR1 is SGHRS and CDR2 is YFSETQ. This chain's CDR3 is CASSLDSGITDTQYF.

This sequence joins TRBV7-2 and TRBJ2-7; the TCRdb call, TRBD2, lacks DNA for checking. The V gene's germline CDR1 is SGHTA and CDR2 FQGNSA. The CDR3 is made up of 14 amino acids. CDR3 loop: CASSFRVLETEQYF.

The genes are TRBV2 and TRBJ1-2. Germline V gives CDR1 SNHLY, CDR2 FYNNEI. CDR3 size: 14 residues. The CDR3 sequence: CASSRAGADYGYTF.

The chain couples TRBV6-5 to TRBJ1-1; without DNA, the TCRdb call of TRBD1 cannot be checked. The CDR3 spans 11 residues. Per the germline V gene, CDR1 is MNHEY and CDR2 is SVGAGI. Here the CDR3 reads CASSNRGRAFF.